This TCR beta chain appears in the sequencing data of a study of shared clonotypes between healthy human individuals. V was cut by 2 bases and J by 0 bases, with 11 bases left in between. The CDR3 consists of 16 residues. Per the germline V gene, CDR1 is MDHEN and CDR2 is SYDVKM. Using immunoSEQ multiplex PCR, the repertoire was profiled, and TCRdb retains in-frame clones only, with some absent. Of around 2,000,000 clones in the sample, just under 95% are singletons; the top ten hold roughly 1.2%. Naive CD8 populations comprised CD45RO-negative cells positively selected for CCR7, excluding terminally differentiated effector memory CD45RA+ cells.

The sequenced sample consisted of naive CD8+ T cells sorted from blood. The sequence was obtained from a man aged 18 to 29 in good health. This chain uses TRBV28 with TRBJ1-5, with no clear D. CDR3 DNA sequence: TGTGCCAGCAGTTTAGGTCCCGGCCCTAGCAATCAGCCCCAGCATTTT. Its translation is CASSLGPGPSNQPQHF.